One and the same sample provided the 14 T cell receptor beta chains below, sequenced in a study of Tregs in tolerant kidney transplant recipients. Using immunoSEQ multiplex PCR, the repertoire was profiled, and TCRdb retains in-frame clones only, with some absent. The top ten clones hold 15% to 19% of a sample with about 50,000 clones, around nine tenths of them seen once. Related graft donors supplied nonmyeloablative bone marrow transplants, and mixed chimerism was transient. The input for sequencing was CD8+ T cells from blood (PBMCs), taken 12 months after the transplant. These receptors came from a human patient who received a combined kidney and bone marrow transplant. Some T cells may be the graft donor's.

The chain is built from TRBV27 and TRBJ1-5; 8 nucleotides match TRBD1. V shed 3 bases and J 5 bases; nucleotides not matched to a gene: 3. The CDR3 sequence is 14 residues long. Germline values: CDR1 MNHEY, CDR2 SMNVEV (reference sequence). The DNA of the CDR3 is TGTGCCAGCAGTTTGGCGACAGGGGATCAGCCCCAGCATTTT. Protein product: CASSLATGDQPQHF.

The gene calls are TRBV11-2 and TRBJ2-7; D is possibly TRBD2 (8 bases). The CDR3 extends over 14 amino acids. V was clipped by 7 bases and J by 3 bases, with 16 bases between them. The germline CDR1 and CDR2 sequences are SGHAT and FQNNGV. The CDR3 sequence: CASTTGAGGYEQYF. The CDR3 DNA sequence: TGTGCCAGCACCACAGGGGCGGGGGGCTACGAGCAGTACTTC.

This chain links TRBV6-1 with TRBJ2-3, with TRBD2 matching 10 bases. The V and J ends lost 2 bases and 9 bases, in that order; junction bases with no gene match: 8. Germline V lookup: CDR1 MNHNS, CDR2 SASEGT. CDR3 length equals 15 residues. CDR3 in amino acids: CASSELAGGVRTQYF. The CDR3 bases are TGTGCCAGCAGTGAATTAGCGGGGGGAGTCCGGACGCAGTATTTT.

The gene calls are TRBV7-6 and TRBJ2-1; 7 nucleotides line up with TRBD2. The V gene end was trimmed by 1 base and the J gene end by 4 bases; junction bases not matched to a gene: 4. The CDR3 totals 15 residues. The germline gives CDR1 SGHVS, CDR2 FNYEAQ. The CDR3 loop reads CASSLGGGNYNEQFF. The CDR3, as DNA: TGTGCCAGCAGCTTAGGGGGGGGAAATTACAATGAGCAGTTCTTC.

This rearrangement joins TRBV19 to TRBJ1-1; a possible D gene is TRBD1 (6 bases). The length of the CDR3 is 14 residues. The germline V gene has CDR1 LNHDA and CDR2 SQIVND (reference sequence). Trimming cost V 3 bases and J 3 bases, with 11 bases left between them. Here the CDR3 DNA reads TGTGCCAGTAGTATCCAGGGGTGGCACACTGAAGCTTTCTTT. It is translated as CASSIQGWHTEAFF.

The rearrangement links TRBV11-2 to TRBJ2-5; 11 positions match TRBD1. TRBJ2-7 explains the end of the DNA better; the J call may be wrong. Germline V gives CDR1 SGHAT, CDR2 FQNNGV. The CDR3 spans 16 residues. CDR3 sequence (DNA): TGTGCCAGCAGCTATCCTACGGGACAGGGGGCCTACGAGCAGTACTTC. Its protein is CASSYPTGQGAYEQYF.

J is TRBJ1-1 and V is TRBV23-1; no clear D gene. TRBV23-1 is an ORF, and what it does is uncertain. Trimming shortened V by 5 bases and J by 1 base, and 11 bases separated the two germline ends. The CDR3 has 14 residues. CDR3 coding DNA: TGCGCCAGCAGTACACCTTCGTGGAACACTGAAGCTTTCTTT. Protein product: CASSTPSWNTEAFF.

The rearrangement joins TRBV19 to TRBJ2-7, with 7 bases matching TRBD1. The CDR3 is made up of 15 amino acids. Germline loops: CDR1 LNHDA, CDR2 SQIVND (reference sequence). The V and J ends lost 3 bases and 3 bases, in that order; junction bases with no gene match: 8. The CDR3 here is CASSILQGIHYEQYF. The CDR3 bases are TGTGCCAGTAGTATCCTACAGGGGATCCACTACGAGCAGTACTTC. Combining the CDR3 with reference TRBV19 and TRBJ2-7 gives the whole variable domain DGGITQSPKYLFRKEGQNVTLSCEQNLNHDAMYWYRQDPGQGLRLIYYSQIVNDFQKGDIAEGYSVSREKKESFPLTVTSAQKNPTAFYLCASSILQGIHYEQYFGPGTRLTVT.

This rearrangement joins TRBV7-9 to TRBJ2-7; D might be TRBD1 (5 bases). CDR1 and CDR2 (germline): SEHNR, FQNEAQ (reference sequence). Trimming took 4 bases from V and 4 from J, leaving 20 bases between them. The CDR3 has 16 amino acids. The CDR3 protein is CASSSKTTGEWYEQYF. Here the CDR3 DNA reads TGTGCCAGCAGCTCCAAAACTACAGGAGAATGGTACGAGCAGTACTTC.

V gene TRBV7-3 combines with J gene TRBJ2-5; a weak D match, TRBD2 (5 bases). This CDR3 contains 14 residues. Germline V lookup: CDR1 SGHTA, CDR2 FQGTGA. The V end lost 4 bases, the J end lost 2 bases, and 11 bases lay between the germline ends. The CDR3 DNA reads TGTGCCAGCAGCTATGGCGGGCCACAAGAGACCCAGTACTTC. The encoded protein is CASSYGGPQETQYF.

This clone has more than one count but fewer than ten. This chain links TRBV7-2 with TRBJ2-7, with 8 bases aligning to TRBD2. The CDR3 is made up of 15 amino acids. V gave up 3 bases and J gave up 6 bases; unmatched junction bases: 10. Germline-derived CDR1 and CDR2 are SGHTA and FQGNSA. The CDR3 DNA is TGTGCCAGCAGCTTGCTCAGCGGGAGCGGGAGCGAGCAGTACTTC. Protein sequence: CASSLLSGSGSEQYF.

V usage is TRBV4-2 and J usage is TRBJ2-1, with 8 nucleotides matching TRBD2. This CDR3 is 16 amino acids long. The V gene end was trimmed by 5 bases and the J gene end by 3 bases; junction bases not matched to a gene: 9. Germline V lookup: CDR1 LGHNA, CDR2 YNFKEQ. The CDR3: CASSISTGGGYNEQFF. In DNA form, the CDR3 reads TGTGCCAGCAGCATATCTACGGGGGGGGGCTACAATGAGCAGTTCTTC.

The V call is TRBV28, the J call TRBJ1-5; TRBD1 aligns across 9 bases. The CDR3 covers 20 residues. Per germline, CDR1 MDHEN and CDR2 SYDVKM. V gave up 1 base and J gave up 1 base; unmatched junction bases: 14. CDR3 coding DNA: TGTGCCAGCAGTTTATTAATACCCGGAGGACAGGGGCCAAGCAATCAGCCCCAGCATTTT. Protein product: CASSLLIPGGQGPSNQPQHF.

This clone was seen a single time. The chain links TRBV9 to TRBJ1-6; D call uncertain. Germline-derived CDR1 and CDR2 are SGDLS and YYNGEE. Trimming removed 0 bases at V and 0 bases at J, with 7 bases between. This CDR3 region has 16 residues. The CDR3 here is CASSVAGSSYNSPLHF. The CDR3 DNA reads TGTGCCAGCAGCGTAGCGGGGAGCTCCTATAATTCACCCCTCCACTTT.